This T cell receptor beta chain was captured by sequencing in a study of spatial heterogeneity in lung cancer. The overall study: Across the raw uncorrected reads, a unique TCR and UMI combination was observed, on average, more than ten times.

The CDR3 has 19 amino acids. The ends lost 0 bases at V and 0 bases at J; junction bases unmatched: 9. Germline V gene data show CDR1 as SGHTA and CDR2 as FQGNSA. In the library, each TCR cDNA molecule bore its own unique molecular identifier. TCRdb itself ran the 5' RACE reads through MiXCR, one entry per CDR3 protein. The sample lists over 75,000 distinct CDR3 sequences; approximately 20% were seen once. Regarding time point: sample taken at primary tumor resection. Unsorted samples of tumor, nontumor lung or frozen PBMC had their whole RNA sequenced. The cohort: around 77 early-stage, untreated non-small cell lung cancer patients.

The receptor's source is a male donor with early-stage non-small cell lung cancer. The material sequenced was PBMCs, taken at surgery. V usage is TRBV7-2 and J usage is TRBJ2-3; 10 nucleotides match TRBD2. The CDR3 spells CASSLAGSGGPSSTDTQYF. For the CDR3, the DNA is TGTGCCAGCAGCTTAGCAGGTAGCGGGGGGCCTTCTAGCACAGATACGCAGTATTTT.